The 5 T cell receptor beta chains presented below share a single source sample, sequenced in a study of naive and memory T cell subsets. An equimolar mix of two oligonucleotides served as the beta constant-region primer for TRBC1 and TRBC2. TCRdb itself ran the UMI-ligation and nested PCR reads through MiXCR, one entry per CDR3 protein. The table lists 25,000 to 30,000 distinct CDR3 sequences, about 10% of them singletons. What was sequenced was effector memory CD4+ T cells from blood. The subset is: effector memory, CD45RA- CD27-. These receptors were obtained from a human donor in good health.

This clonotype has at least ten counts. The rearrangement links TRBV14 to TRBJ2-5; D possibly corresponds to TRBD1 (5 bases). The V gene lost 4 bases and the J gene lost 5 bases, with 26 bases spanning the gap. Germline CDR1 and CDR2: SGHDN and FVKESK. This CDR3 region has 18 residues. The CDR3 sequence: CASSRSNPAYWSGETQYF. CDR3 in DNA: TGTGCCAGCAGCCGGTCTAATCCGGCGTATTGGTCAGGGGAGACCCAGTACTTC.

This clonotype was seen many times. The chain is built from TRBV7-2 and TRBJ1-2, with a weak D call TRBD1 (6 bases). CDR3 length: 15 residues. V shed 1 base and J shed 4 bases, with 13 bases lying between them. The germline V gene has CDR1 SGHTA and CDR2 FQGNSA. The CDR3 DNA reads as TGTGCCAGCAGCTTAGGCAGGGGAGGTTCCTATGGCTACACCTTC. Its translation: CASSLGRGGSYGYTF.

The V and J genes are TRBV5-5 and TRBJ1-1; 7 bases fit TRBD1. V gave up 4 bases and J gave up 0 bases; unmatched junction bases: 9. The germline V gene has CDR1 SGHKS and CDR2 YYEKEE (reference sequence). CDR3 length equals 16 residues. CDR3: CASSLKWDSLNTEAFF. DNA of the CDR3: TGTGCCAGCAGCCTGAAGTGGGACAGCTTGAACACTGAAGCTTTCTTT.

This clonotype is classed as medium-sized (0.01 to 0.1%). The rearrangement joins TRBV7-2 to TRBJ2-1, with 10 bases identical to TRBD2. The germline V gene encodes CDR1 SGHTA and CDR2 FQGNSA. V shed 6 bases and J 14 bases; nucleotides not matched to a gene: 10. The CDR3 runs 13 residues. CDR3 coding DNA: TGTGCCAGCAGATCTCAAGAGCGGGGGGGCGAGTTCTTC. This sequence encodes CASRSQERGGEFF.

This clonotype showed up many times. This chain joins TRBV7-2 and TRBJ1-4; D is possibly TRBD1 (5 bases). The CDR3 length is 14 residues. From germline, CDR1 is SGHTA and CDR2 FQGNSA. The V and J ends lost 5 bases and 8 bases respectively, with 15 bases between them. The CDR3 reads CASSGTGSLEKLFF. In DNA, the CDR3 is TGTGCCAGCAGCGGAACAGGTTCTTTGGAAAAACTGTTTTTT.